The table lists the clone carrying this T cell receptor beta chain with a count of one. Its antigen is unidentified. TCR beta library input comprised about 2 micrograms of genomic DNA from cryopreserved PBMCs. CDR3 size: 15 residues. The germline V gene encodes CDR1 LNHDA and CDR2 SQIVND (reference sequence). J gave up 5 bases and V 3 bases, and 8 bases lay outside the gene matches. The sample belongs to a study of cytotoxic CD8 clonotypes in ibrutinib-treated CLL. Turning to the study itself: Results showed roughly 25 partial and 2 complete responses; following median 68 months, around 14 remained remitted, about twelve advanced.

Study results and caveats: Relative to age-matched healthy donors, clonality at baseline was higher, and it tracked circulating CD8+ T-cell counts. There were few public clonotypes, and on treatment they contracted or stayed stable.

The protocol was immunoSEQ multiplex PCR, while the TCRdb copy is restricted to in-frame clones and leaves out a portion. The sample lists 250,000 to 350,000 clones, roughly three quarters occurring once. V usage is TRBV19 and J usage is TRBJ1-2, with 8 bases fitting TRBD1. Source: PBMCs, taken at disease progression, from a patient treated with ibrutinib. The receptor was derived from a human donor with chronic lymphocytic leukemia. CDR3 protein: CASSMGQGARYGYTF. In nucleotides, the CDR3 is TGTGCCAGTAGTATGGGGCAGGGGGCCCGGTATGGCTACACCTTC. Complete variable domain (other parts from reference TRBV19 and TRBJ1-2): DGGITQSPKYLFRKEGQNVTLSCEQNLNHDAMYWYRQDPGQGLRLIYYSQIVNDFQKGDIAEGYSVSREKKESFPLTVTSAQKNPTAFYLCASSMGQGARYGYTFGSGTRLTVV.